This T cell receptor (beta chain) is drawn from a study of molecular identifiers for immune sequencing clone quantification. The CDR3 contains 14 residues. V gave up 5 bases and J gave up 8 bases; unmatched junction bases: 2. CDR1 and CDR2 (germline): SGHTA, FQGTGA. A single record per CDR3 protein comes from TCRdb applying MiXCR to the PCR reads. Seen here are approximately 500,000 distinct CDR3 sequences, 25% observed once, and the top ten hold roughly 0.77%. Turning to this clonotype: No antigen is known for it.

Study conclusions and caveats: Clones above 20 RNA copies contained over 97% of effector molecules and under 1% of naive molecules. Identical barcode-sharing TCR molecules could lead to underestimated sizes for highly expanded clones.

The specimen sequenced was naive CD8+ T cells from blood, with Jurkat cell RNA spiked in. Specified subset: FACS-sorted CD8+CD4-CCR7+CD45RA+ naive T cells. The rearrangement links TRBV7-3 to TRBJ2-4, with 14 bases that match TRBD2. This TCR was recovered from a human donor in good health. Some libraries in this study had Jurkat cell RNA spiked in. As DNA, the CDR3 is TGTGCCAGCAGCCAGGGACTAGCGGGGGACATTCAGTACTTC. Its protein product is CASSQGLAGDIQYF.